Each of the 31 T cell receptor beta chains below was sequenced from the same sample in a study of T cell responses to AZD1222 COVID-19 vaccine. Assay: immunoSEQ multiplex PCR; the TCRdb copy retains only in-frame clones and omits some. The profile shows approximately 150,000 clones, approximately 87% of them singletons. This sample comprised peripheral blood, obtained 28 days after the second AZD1222 dose. Source of these receptors: an adult who received the AZD1222 COVID-19 vaccine.

This chain joins TRBV30 and TRBJ1-6; 7 positions agree with TRBD1. Germline CDR1 reads GTSNPN; CDR2 reads SVGIG (reference sequence). The V and J ends lost 3 bases and 5 bases, in that order; junction bases with no gene match: 1. This CDR3 comprises 13 residues. CDR3 in DNA: TGTGCCTGGAGAGGACAGGATAATTCACCCCTCCACTTT. Its translation: CAWRGQDNSPLHF.

The chain recombines TRBV3-1 (or the pseudogene TRBV3-2) with TRBJ2-1; 7 bases are shared with TRBD1. Germline V gives CDR1 LGHDT, CDR2 YNNKEL (reference sequence). The CDR3 is 12 residues long. The junction had 4 bases not matched to a gene; V was cut back by 5 bases and J by 9 bases. The CDR3 coding sequence is TGTGCCAGCAGCGCAACAGGGGTTGAGCAGTTCTTC. It encodes CASSATGVEQFF.

This chain joins TRBV6-1 and TRBJ1-5, with D tentatively TRBD1 (6 bases). The CDR3 is made up of 14 amino acids. Germline V CDR1 and CDR2: MNHNS, SASEGT. V was trimmed by 2 bases and J by 5 bases, leaving 10 bases between them. This chain's CDR3 is CASSETWTDQPQHF. In nucleotides, the CDR3 is TGTGCCAGCAGTGAAACGTGGACAGATCAGCCCCAGCATTTT.

The gene calls are TRBV5-1 and TRBJ2-5; the D gene could be TRBD1 or TRBD2 (6 bases each). Germline values: CDR1 SGHRS, CDR2 YFSETQ. V lost 0 bases to trimming and J lost 5 bases, with 14 bases between them. The CDR3 totals 15 residues. The CDR3, as DNA: TGCGCCAGCAGCTTGGCTTGGGGGGCTAAGGAGACCCAGTACTTC. This gives the protein CASSLAWGAKETQYF.

The V gene is TRBV10-1, the J gene TRBJ2-5; no firm D call. Germline CDR1 WNHNN, CDR2 SYGVQD (reference sequence). V shed 5 bases and J shed 1 base, with 11 bases lying between them. This CDR3 region has 14 residues. CDR3 bases: TGCGCCAGCAGTTACAGAGTGCTCCAAGAGACCCAGTACTTC. This translates into CASSYRVLQETQYF.

The chain couples TRBV3-1 (or the pseudogene TRBV3-2) to TRBJ2-1, with 8 bases that match TRBD2. Germline CDR1 and CDR2: LGHDT and YNNKEL (reference sequence). CDR3 length: 15 amino acids. V was pared by 0 bases and J by 7 bases, with 5 bases of the junction left unmatched. CDR3 DNA sequence: TGTGCCAGCAGCCAAGAAAGGCGGGGGGCGAATGAGCAGTTCTTC. Its protein is CASSQERRGANEQFF.

J is TRBJ2-2 and V is TRBV6-2 or TRBV6-3, with D perhaps given as TRBD1 or TRBD2 (6 bases each). Germline CDR1 reads MNHEY; CDR2 reads SVGEGT. This CDR3 is built from 15 residues. V dropped 6 bases and J dropped 2 bases, with 13 bases sitting between them. CDR3 in amino acids: CASSDRRGNTGELFF. DNA for the CDR3: TGTGCCAGCAGCGACAGGCGGGGTAACACCGGGGAGCTGTTTTTT.

The chain uses TRBV28 and TRBJ2-4, with D perhaps assigned TRBD1 or TRBD2 (7 bases each). CDR1 MDHEN and CDR2 SYDVKM come from the germline V gene. The CDR3 runs 13 residues. The V end lost 11 bases, the J end lost 2 bases, and 13 bases lay between the germline ends. The CDR3 sequence: CAAQGGTKNIQYF. The CDR3 coding sequence is TGTGCCGCCCAGGGGGGGACCAAAAACATTCAGTACTTC.

The chain links TRBV30 to TRBJ1-2; 10 bases are a match to TRBD1. Germline CDR1 is GTSNPN and CDR2 is SVGIG (reference sequence). Trimming cost V 1 base and J 5 bases; bases outside gene matches: 7. CDR3 length: 15 residues. This CDR3 is CAWSARQGAWYGYTF. DNA of the CDR3: TGTGCCTGGAGTGCCAGACAGGGGGCCTGGTATGGCTACACCTTC.

V and J are TRBV21-1 and TRBJ1-5; the table's D call of TRBD1 was not tested on the DNA. TRBV21-1 is a pseudogene. CDR3 length: 14 amino acids. CDR3 amino acids: CASSKEQVGQPQHF. The CDR3 bases are TGTGCCAGCAGCAAAGAACAGGTTGGTCAGCCCCAGCATTTT.

The chain carries TRBV30 and TRBJ1-3; D gene unclear. Germline V gene data show CDR1 as GTSNPN and CDR2 as SVGIG (reference sequence). Trimming took off 2 bases at V and 3 bases at J, with 14 bases between the two ends. The CDR3 has 15 residues. The CDR3 DNA is TGTGCCTGGAGTATACAACTATGGAATGGAAACACCATATATTTT. Translating it yields CAWSIQLWNGNTIYF.

This clone was counted a single time. The CDR3 nucleotides read TGTGCCACCGCCGGGGGGTCAAATGAGCAGTTCTTC. This translates into CATAGGSNEQFF. The chain employs TRBV24-1 and TRBJ2-1; 7 bases are shared with TRBD2. Germline CDR1 is KGHDR and CDR2 is SFDVKD. CDR3 length equals 12 residues. The trim removed 9 bases at V and 7 bases at J, leaving 5 bases unmatched.

V usage is TRBV19 and J usage is TRBJ1-1; the match to TRBD1 covers 10 bases. Germline V gene sequence: CDR1 LNHDA, CDR2 SQIVND (reference sequence). The CDR3 covers 15 residues. Trimming cost V 4 bases and J 1 base; bases outside gene matches: 3. The CDR3 bases are TGTGCCAGTAGTAAGGGACAGGGGTGGAACACTGAAGCTTTCTTT. As protein: CASSKGQGWNTEAFF.

The CDR3: CASGGLAGDRAEQFF. CDR3 coding DNA: TGTGCCAGCGGCGGACTAGCGGGAGATCGGGCTGAGCAGTTCTTC. The chain carries TRBV9 and TRBJ2-1; 13 bases map to TRBD2. Germline V lookup: CDR1 SGDLS, CDR2 YYNGEE. Germline trimming cut 7 bases from V and 9 bases from J; bases unmatched to any gene: 10. The CDR3 covers 15 residues.

V gene TRBV12-3 or TRBV12-4 combines with J gene TRBJ2-5; D is unresolved. The V end lost 3 bases, the J end lost 5 bases, and 10 bases lay between the germline ends. The CDR3 is 13 residues long. The CDR3 coding sequence is TGTGCCAGCAGTTTCTCGCTAATCGAGACCCAGTACTTC. Translated: CASSFSLIETQYF.

In its sample, this clone was seen a few times. The CDR3 reads CASRGQGPSTEAFF. The CDR3 DNA is TGTGCCAGCAGAGGACAGGGACCGTCGACTGAAGCTTTCTTT. This chain joins TRBV28 and TRBJ1-1; TRBD1 matches 8 bases. The V gene end was trimmed by 6 bases and the J gene end by 5 bases; junction bases not matched to a gene: 8. The CDR3 extends over 14 amino acids. Germline lookup yields CDR1 MDHEN and CDR2 SYDVKM.

V gene TRBV7-2 combines with J gene TRBJ2-2, with D possibly matching TRBD1 (5 bases). The V end lost 2 bases, the J end lost 4 bases, and 20 bases lay between the germline ends. The CDR3 has 18 amino acids. The V gene's germline CDR1 is SGHTA and CDR2 FQGNSA. CDR3 in DNA: TGTGCCAGCAGCTTATCGTTGATACCAGGGCAGGTCACCGGGGAGCTGTTTTTT. Amino acid sequence: CASSLSLIPGQVTGELFF.

This chain uses TRBV19 with TRBJ1-5; D is possibly TRBD1 (5 bases). Looked up from germline, CDR1 is LNHDA and CDR2 is SQIVND (reference sequence). This CDR3 is built from 14 residues. The V end lost 7 bases, the J end lost 0 bases, and 10 bases lay between the germline ends. The CDR3 sequence: CASIRDGSNQPQHF. CDR3 sequence (DNA): TGTGCCAGTATCAGGGATGGTAGCAATCAGCCCCAGCATTTT.

This clone came up a few times. The rearrangement uses TRBV7-2 and TRBJ2-7; D unresolved. Germline V CDR1 and CDR2: SGHTA, FQGNSA. The CDR3 sequence is 12 residues long. V lost 4 bases, J lost 0 bases, and 4 bases lay in between. CDR3 in DNA: TGTGCCAGCAGCTCGAGCTCCTACGAGCAGTACTTC. It codes for CASSSSSYEQYF.

The chain carries TRBV28 and TRBJ1-3; TRBD1 agrees at 9 bases. CDR1 is MDHEN and CDR2 is SYDVKM in the germline V gene. V lost 6 bases and J lost 6; bases outside the gene matches: 9. The CDR3 spans 15 residues. The CDR3 loop reads CASSLPGQGLNTIYF. The CDR3 region has the DNA TGTGCCAGCAGCTTACCGGGACAGGGATTAAACACCATATATTTT. Drawing the rest from reference TRBV28 and TRBJ1-3, the complete variable domain is DVKVTQSSRYLVKRTGEKVFLECVQDMDHENMFWYRQDPGLGLRLIYFSYDVKMKEKGDIPEGYSVSREKKERFSLILESASTNQTSMYLCASSLPGQGLNTIYFGEGSWLTVV.

This chain links TRBV24-1 with TRBJ1-2; D gene ambiguous. Germline V gene data show CDR1 as KGHDR and CDR2 as SFDVKD. The CDR3 contains 12 residues. Trimming stripped 2 bases from V and 8 bases from J, with 8 bases between. The CDR3, as DNA: TGTGCCACCAGTGATTCCGGTATAGGCTACACCTTC. It is translated as CATSDSGIGYTF.

This chain links TRBV6-2 or TRBV6-3 with TRBJ2-1, with D possibly being TRBD1 or TRBD2 (5 bases each). Looked up from germline, CDR1 is MNHEY and CDR2 is SVGEGT. V was trimmed by 5 bases and J by 16 bases, leaving 18 bases between them. The CDR3 length is 12 residues. CDR3 nucleotide sequence: TGTGCCAGCAGTACGGGACCCACGAGGAGCTTCTTC. It yields the protein CASSTGPTRSFF.

This clone was seen only a few times. V and J are TRBV4-1 and TRBJ1-2; D is possibly TRBD1 (5 bases). CDR3 length: 17 amino acids. Germline V CDR1 and CDR2: MGHRA, YSYEKL. With 0 bases removed from V and 5 bases from J, the gap between germline ends came to 19 bases. Here the CDR3 DNA reads TGCGCCAGCAGCCAAGAATGGGTCAGTGGGGGGATTTATGGCTACACCTTC. Amino acids: CASSQEWVSGGIYGYTF.

This clone was detected only a few times. V and J are TRBV2 and TRBJ2-5; D might be TRBD2 (6 bases). Trimming removed 8 bases from V and 4 bases from J, with 14 bases in between. CDR3 length equals 13 residues. The germline CDR1 and CDR2 sequences are SNHLY and FYNNEI. As DNA, the CDR3 is TGTGCCAGCTGCGGACTAAATCGAGAGACCCAGTACTTC. Protein sequence: CASCGLNRETQYF.

V usage is TRBV6-2 or TRBV6-3 and J usage is TRBJ2-1; 9 positions agree with TRBD1. V dropped 4 bases and J dropped 12; count of bases not matched to a gene: 10. CDR1 is MNHEY, CDR2 SVGEGT, per germline. This CDR3 has 14 residues. CDR3 in DNA: TGTGCCAGCAGTTCTCCGGGACAGGGAATTGGGCAGTTCTTC. Translation gives CASSSPGQGIGQFF.

The chain uses TRBV7-9 and TRBJ2-7, with D maybe TRBD1 (6 bases). This CDR3 is 15 amino acids long. Trimming cost V 1 base and J 2 bases, with 12 bases left between them. CDR1 is SEHNR and CDR2 is FQNEAQ in the germline V gene (reference sequence). The CDR3: CASSLGQADPYEQYF. CDR3 sequence (DNA): TGTGCCAGCAGCTTAGGACAGGCCGACCCCTACGAGCAGTACTTC. The full variable domain, in which reference TRBV7-9 and TRBJ2-7 provide the parts outside the CDR3, is DTGVSQNPRHKITKRGQNVTFRCDPISEHNRLYWYRQTLGQGPEFLTYFQNEAQLEKSRLLSDRFSAERPKGSFSTLEIQRTEQGDSAMYLCASSLGQADPYEQYFGPGTRLTVT.

The rearrangement links TRBV6-5 to TRBJ1-2, with D hard to call. V dropped 7 bases and J dropped 4 bases, with 10 bases sitting between them. Looked up from germline, CDR1 is MNHEY and CDR2 is SVGAGI. The CDR3 spans 12 residues. The CDR3 region is CASTPSLYGYTF. The CDR3 nucleotides are TGTGCCAGCACACCAAGCCTCTATGGCTACACCTTC.

Only one count was recorded for this clone. This chain joins TRBV7-2 and TRBJ1-2; perhaps TRBD1 as D (5 bases). The ends were cut back, 6 bases at V and 4 bases at J, with 21 bases in the middle. The CDR3 runs to 16 residues. Looked up from germline, CDR1 is SGHTA and CDR2 is FQGNSA. The CDR3 protein is CASSLGGQRGGYGYTF. The CDR3 nucleotides are TGTGCCAGCAGTCTTGGAGGACAACGAGGCGGCTATGGCTACACCTTC.

J is TRBJ1-5 and V is TRBV1; the D call of TRBD1 is as the table states it, not checked on the DNA. TRBV1 corresponds to a pseudogene. The CDR3 extends over 19 amino acids. CDR3 DNA: TGCACCAGCAGCCAAAAGTTTTTTACAGGGGGCTTGAGCAATCAGCCCCAGCATTTT. Its translation: CTSSQKFFTGGLSNQPQHF.

The chain joins TRBV20-1 to TRBJ2-3; the match to TRBD2 covers 8 bases. Germline CDR1 DFQATT, CDR2 SNEGSKA (reference sequence). V gave up 3 bases and J gave up 0 bases; unmatched junction bases: 5. The CDR3 extends over 15 amino acids. CDR3 loop: CSASYTGGSTDTQYF. CDR3 sequence (DNA): TGCAGTGCTAGTTATACGGGGGGGAGCACAGATACGCAGTATTTT.

The genes are TRBV7-2 and TRBJ1-3; unclear D gene. The V end was cut by 0 bases, the J end by 0 bases, with 9 bases between. Germline CDR1 reads SGHTA; CDR2 reads FQGNSA. This CDR3 contains 16 residues. This CDR3 reads CASSLAGSVSGNTIYF. CDR3 bases: TGTGCCAGCAGCTTAGCGGGGAGCGTCTCTGGAAACACCATATATTTT.